These T cell receptor beta chains were read from a single sample in a study of blood T cell repertoires in COVID-19. Generated by immunoSEQ multiplex PCR, the TCRdb table keeps only in-frame clones and is missing some. The top ten hold around 12% of the sample, which has approximately 280,000 clones, about nine tenths seen once. Sequencing was performed on peripheral blood. The receptor source for this set is an older woman with acute or convalescent COVID-19. Each CDR3 is given with its conserved first and last residue.

cdr3_length: 15
j_call: TRBJ1-6
v_call: TRBV6-5
cdr3_aa: CASSREGGRNSPLHF

cdr3_length: 15
j_call: TRBJ2-5
v_call: TRBV28
cdr3_aa: CAIRAPLAAQETQYF

cdr3_length: 16
j_call: TRBJ1-6
v_call: TRBV5-1
cdr3_aa: CASSLAGRGTNSPLHF

cdr3_length: 14
j_call: TRBJ2-7
v_call: TRBV5-6
cdr3_aa: CASSSYRGAYEQYF

cdr3_length: 17
j_call: TRBJ1-2
v_call: TRBV3-1/TRBV3-2
cdr3_aa: CASSLFGGWSLNYGYTF

cdr3_length: 13
j_call: TRBJ1-2
v_call: TRBV6-4
cdr3_aa: CASSLTGAYGYTF

cdr3_length: 16
j_call: TRBJ1-5
v_call: TRBV4-2
cdr3_aa: CASSQIAGTWGQPQHF

cdr3_length: 14
j_call: TRBJ1-2
v_call: TRBV5-6
cdr3_aa: CASSLRGVGYGYTF

cdr3_length: 13
j_call: TRBJ1-5
v_call: TRBV27
cdr3_aa: CASSLSPFGPQHF

cdr3_length: 15
j_call: TRBJ2-7
v_call: TRBV4-2
cdr3_aa: CASSQDQGQGYEQYF

cdr3_length: 18
j_call: TRBJ1-5
v_call: TRBV28
cdr3_aa: CASSYDRAKGYSNQPQHF

cdr3_length: 17
j_call: TRBJ2-1
v_call: TRBV5-1
cdr3_aa: CASSLVHVGEGYNEQFF

cdr3_length: 21
j_call: TRBJ1-5
v_call: TRBV19
cdr3_aa: CASSISPARTGYRRSNQPQHF

cdr3_length: 15
j_call: TRBJ2-7
v_call: TRBV18
cdr3_aa: CASSPGQGGGYEQYF

cdr3_length: 15
j_call: TRBJ1-4
v_call: TRBV6-5
cdr3_aa: CASRRPGQGVGKLFF

cdr3_length: 14
j_call: TRBJ2-3
v_call: TRBV28
cdr3_aa: CASRLSPRTDTQYF

cdr3_length: 11
j_call: TRBJ2-1
v_call: TRBV12-3/TRBV12-4
cdr3_aa: CASSLAYEQFF

cdr3_length: 15
j_call: TRBJ2-7
v_call: TRBV5-1
cdr3_aa: CASSSPTGFSYEQYF

cdr3_length: 15
j_call: TRBJ1-5
v_call: TRBV2
cdr3_aa: CASRYEGVSNQPQHF

cdr3_length: 15
j_call: TRBJ1-4
v_call: TRBV2
cdr3_aa: CASSERQWGGEKLFF

cdr3_length: 15
j_call: TRBJ1-2
v_call: TRBV4-3
cdr3_aa: CASSQLQGAQYGYTF

cdr3_length: 16
j_call: TRBJ2-3
v_call: TRBV7-9
cdr3_aa: CASSSGSGRDTDTQYF

cdr3_length: 17
j_call: TRBJ1-5
v_call: TRBV5-8
cdr3_aa: CASSPGTGGFGNQPQHF

cdr3_length: 15
j_call: TRBJ2-6
v_call: TRBV7-7
cdr3_aa: CASSPADGGANVLTF

cdr3_length: 14
j_call: TRBJ1-6
v_call: TRBV9
cdr3_aa: CASSVRDSDSPLHF

cdr3_length: 15
j_call: TRBJ1-4
v_call: TRBV3-1/TRBV3-2
cdr3_aa: CASSQVGGGNEKLFF

cdr3_length: 12
j_call: TRBJ2-1
v_call: TRBV6-5
cdr3_aa: CASAHGGDEQFF

cdr3_length: 17
j_call: TRBJ2-1
v_call: TRBV29-1
cdr3_aa: CSVVGGGIGASYNEQFF

cdr3_length: 20
j_call: TRBJ2-2
v_call: TRBV5-4
cdr3_aa: CASSSPGLSGISPNTGELFF

cdr3_length: 19
j_call: TRBJ1-1
v_call: TRBV2
cdr3_aa: CASSVGRNTGGKGNTEAFF

cdr3_length: 17
j_call: TRBJ1-4
v_call: TRBV6-6
cdr3_aa: CASSPRTGGGTNEKLFF

cdr3_length: 13
j_call: TRBJ2-7
v_call: TRBV7-3
cdr3_aa: CASSPAGVGEQYF

cdr3_length: 11
j_call: TRBJ1-1
v_call: TRBV29-1
cdr3_aa: CSVDRNTEAFF

cdr3_length: 14
j_call: TRBJ1-2
v_call: TRBV5-4
cdr3_aa: CASSFQFGESGYTF

cdr3_length: 16
j_call: TRBJ2-7
v_call: TRBV27
cdr3_aa: CASSFLPGQGPNEQYF

cdr3_length: 16
j_call: TRBJ2-2
v_call: TRBV7-9
cdr3_aa: CASSFRATSGTGELFF

cdr3_length: 14
j_call: TRBJ1-1
v_call: TRBV21-1
cdr3_aa: CASILQGIGIEAFF

cdr3_length: 14
j_call: TRBJ2-3
v_call: TRBV5-4
cdr3_aa: CASGTSQGTDTQYF

cdr3_length: 15
j_call: TRBJ1-2
v_call: TRBV3-1/TRBV3-2
cdr3_aa: CASSHGKRQNYGYTF

cdr3_length: 18
j_call: TRBJ2-1
v_call: TRBV9
cdr3_aa: CASSRTSGGPSSYNEQFF

cdr3_length: 11
j_call: TRBJ1-1
v_call: TRBV13
cdr3_aa: CASSRGLEAFF

cdr3_length: 16
j_call: TRBJ1-3
v_call: TRBV7-2
cdr3_aa: CASSLATGALGNTIYF

cdr3_length: 16
j_call: TRBJ2-3
v_call: TRBV9
cdr3_aa: CASSSGDRRSTDTQYF

cdr3_length: 18
j_call: TRBJ1-3
v_call: TRBV6-1
cdr3_aa: CASSEASGTRQSGNTIYF

cdr3_length: 13
j_call: TRBJ1-2
v_call: TRBV29-1
cdr3_aa: CSVAQGTRWGYTF

cdr3_length: 14
j_call: TRBJ1-4
v_call: TRBV29-1
cdr3_aa: CSVGGPTTNEKLFF

cdr3_length: 16
j_call: TRBJ2-3
v_call: TRBV7-9
cdr3_aa: CASSLGHIRGADTQYF

cdr3_length: 17
j_call: TRBJ2-2
v_call: TRBV28
cdr3_aa: CASSFPVAGADTGELFF

cdr3_length: 14
j_call: TRBJ2-7
v_call: TRBV5-4
cdr3_aa: CASSLAGGTYEQYF

cdr3_length: 15
j_call: TRBJ2-2
v_call: TRBV4-3
cdr3_aa: CASSQEGTGAGELFF

cdr3_length: 14
j_call: TRBJ2-1
v_call: TRBV5-6
cdr3_aa: CASSLGPSRGEQFF

cdr3_length: 15
j_call: TRBJ1-5
v_call: TRBV6-2/TRBV6-3
cdr3_aa: CASSYWGDSNQPQHF

cdr3_length: 14
j_call: TRBJ2-7
v_call: TRBV7-2
cdr3_aa: CASSPRQGALEQYF

cdr3_length: 15
j_call: TRBJ2-1
v_call: TRBV5-8
cdr3_aa: CASSLEGLSRSEQFF

cdr3_length: 15
j_call: TRBJ2-2
v_call: TRBV6-2/TRBV6-3
cdr3_aa: CASSTRGSGTGELFF

cdr3_length: 16
j_call: TRBJ2-1
v_call: TRBV28
cdr3_aa: CASSVPGQGAYNEQFF

cdr3_length: 17
j_call: TRBJ2-1
v_call: TRBV4-1
cdr3_aa: CASSVQTGGSSYNEQFF

cdr3_length: 16
j_call: TRBJ2-2
v_call: TRBV6-2/TRBV6-3
cdr3_aa: CASSYPPGQGPGELFF

cdr3_length: 16
j_call: TRBJ2-2
v_call: TRBV6-2/TRBV6-3
cdr3_aa: CASSSPASGRTGELFF

cdr3_length: 14
j_call: TRBJ2-1
v_call: TRBV10-3
cdr3_aa: CASGRQGDYNEQFF